A selection of T cell receptor beta chains follows, all from one sample in a study of blood T cells in healthy people across ages. TCRdb analysed the 5' RACE reads with MiXCR anew, one entry per CDR3 protein. The sample yields around 710,000 distinct CDR3 sequences, about 40% seen once. Sequences were obtained from blood. These TCRs come from a woman aged 55-69 years in good health. Both conserved end residues are trimmed from each CDR3. Each record gives: V gene, D gene, CDR3 protein. A D gene is named only where the DNA matches it firmly.

TRBV20-1,TRBD2,SATQGTSGRRKLNIQY
TRBV5-1,TRBD1,ASSIGTGTGNTIY
TRBV4-3,TRBD2,ASSQDLAGRGAQY
TRBV20-1,-,SARIVGTRINEQY
TRBV20-1,TRBD1,STDRGESGYGYT
TRBV5-1,-,ASSFPRTPDTQY
TRBV6-5,-,ASSDQKSEQY
TRBV9,-,ASSVGRGNEQF
TRBV20-1,TRBD1,SASASGQGRTEAF
TRBV28,-,ASSTYDEQY
TRBV5-1,-,ASSPDTPGTEAF
TRBV7-7,TRBD2,ASSTGTSGAYNEQF
TRBV28,-,ASSVQFHYEQY
TRBV10-3,-,ALSESEPGAQY
TRBV7-9,-,ASSLKEGLLRNEQF
TRBV6-1,TRBD1,ASRDRGFGEQY
TRBV12-3/TRBV12-4,-,ASSFTSANSPLH
TRBV10-2,-,ASSVGIRGSPLH
TRBV4-2,TRBD2,ASSQYRTSEYNEQF
TRBV2,-,ASSVQGIVSNQPQH
TRBV20-1,TRBD2,SARAASGRAGENEQF
TRBV20-1,-,SARVGSGGTQY
TRBV7-2,TRBD2,AGTPGLAAYNEQF
TRBV7-3,-,ASSLLPGPVYGYT
TRBV7-3,-,ASRPPGDTTDTQY
TRBV6-5,-,ASRRSGASTDTQY
TRBV5-1,-,ASSLDGTLYNEQF
TRBV27,TRBD1,ASSPLRGTTYNEQF
TRBV6-6,-,ARSEGFTDTQY
TRBV20-1,-,SAPKDTYLTDTQY
TRBV20-1,-,SARDRKYPEIYEQY
TRBV12-3/TRBV12-4,-,ASSFRDPLRQGYNEQF
TRBV3-1,-,ASSPVPPNYGYT
TRBV4-2,-,ASSQDAGDYGYT
TRBV25-1,-,ASSESLYEQF
TRBV6-2/TRBV6-3,TRBD1,ASRRTGEAQPQH
TRBV18,-,ASSPAQGFGDYGYT
TRBV4-2,-,ASSQGGGGFADTQY
TRBV29-1,-,SVEGGGSYEQY
TRBV7-9,-,ASSPISGGYT
TRBV27,-,ASSPREGFYNEQF
TRBV29-1,-,SVRPPLAGVRTDTQY
TRBV3-1,-,ASSQVNSYEQY
TRBV12-3/TRBV12-4,-,ASSSTGFEQY
TRBV12-3/TRBV12-4,TRBD1,ASSLAGQGVHEQY
TRBV7-9,TRBD1,ASSLVLTGGNYNEQY
TRBV6-1,TRBD2,ASTLLAAGETEY
TRBV12-3/TRBV12-4,-,ASSRTTTDTQY
TRBV20-1,-,SARTGMGNYGYT
TRBV20-1,TRBD1,SARIAGGRAEAF